Sequencing of this TCR beta chain was carried out in a study of cytomegalovirus exposure and HLA in healthy donors. Study-wide results and caveats: Despite most TCR sequences being rare, some public TCRs occurred in many donors. After further analysis at a later stage, around 17,000 TCR beta sequences were associated with HLA alleles at 0.05 false discovery rate. CMV serostatus was the only immune exposure information that was available.

In germline, CDR1 is SGDLS, CDR2 YYNGEE. The ends lost 4 bases at V and 8 bases at J; junction bases unmatched: 9. The CDR3 length is 14 residues. The PCR ran on 60 Vbeta and 13 Jbeta primers. Repertoires were generated with immunoSEQ multiplex PCR, while TCRdb's copy carries only in-frame clones and drops some. The sample has approximately 180,000 clones; 70% to 80% are singletons. A word on this clone: The antigen is not known.

The chain employs TRBV9 and TRBJ1-3; TRBD1 agrees at 7 bases. Sequencing was carried out using PBMCs. This clonotype was sampled from a woman in her sixties or seventies in good health and CMV-seropositive. The CDR3 sequence is CASSPMTGTDTIYF. The CDR3 DNA is TGTGCCAGCAGCCCCATGACAGGGACGGACACCATATATTTT.